Following are 26 T cell receptor beta chains from one sample sequenced in a study of T cell responses to AZD1222 COVID-19 vaccine (dated by TCRdb to 2020 to 2023). The receptor library was made with the immunoSEQ multiplex PCR assay. This is the immuneACCESS table as TCRdb keeps it, with only in-frame sequences that have V and J called. A part of the clones is gone; compared with another copy, unresolved V genes explain less than half, and the rest is unexplained. This sample is represented by 120,000 to 150,000 clones; 70% to 90% of them were singletons. The ten largest clonotypes hold 2.5% to 3.5% of the sample. Read against the paper, the sample's time point label means: baseline before first vaccination. This material consisted of peripheral blood, taken on day 0 of AZD1222 vaccination. Receptor source: an adult in good health.

The J gene is TRBJ1-2, the V gene TRBV2, with 7 bases matching TRBD1. With 7 bases clipped from V and 5 bases from J, the junction kept 16 bases outside the gene matches. In germline, CDR1 is SNHLY, CDR2 FYNNEI. The CDR3 has 16 residues. The CDR3 sequence is CASNPPEGGGRYGYTF. The CDR3 nucleotides read TGTGCCAGCAATCCTCCGGAAGGAGGGGGCAGATATGGCTACACCTTC.

V is TRBV9 and J is TRBJ1-2, with 7 bases identical to TRBD1. V trimming: 0 bases; J trimming: 4 bases; junction bases outside the gene matches: 9. The CDR3 length is 16 residues. CDR1 is SGDLS, CDR2 YYNGEE, per germline. CDR3 in DNA: TGTGCCAGCAGCGTAGTCGGGGACAGCCTCTCCTATGGCTACACCTTC. Translated, it gives CASSVVGDSLSYGYTF.

The rearrangement links TRBV12-3 or TRBV12-4 to TRBJ2-7; D is unresolved. V dropped 6 bases and J dropped 2 bases, with 8 bases sitting between them. CDR3 length equals 12 residues. In DNA form, the CDR3 reads TGTGCCAGCAGCTTCACAGCCTACGAGCAGTACTTC. Translating it yields CASSFTAYEQYF.

In its sample, this clone was seen a few times. The chain links TRBV6-1 to TRBJ1-4; D is unresolved. CDR3 size: 14 residues. V was clipped by 1 base and J by 5 bases, with 8 bases between them. Germline CDR1 reads MNHNS; CDR2 reads SASEGT. The CDR3 sequence is CASSEGGGNEKLFF. CDR3 bases: TGTGCCAGCAGTGAAGGGGGTGGGAATGAAAAACTGTTTTTT.

The V and J genes are TRBV28 and TRBJ2-7; unclear D gene. This CDR3 contains 15 residues. The ends were cut back, 3 bases at V and 4 bases at J, with 16 bases in the middle. The germline gives CDR1 MDHEN, CDR2 SYDVKM. As DNA, the CDR3 is TGTGCCAGCAGTTTCCCGGGCGCCGCCTTATACGAGCAGTACTTC. Translation gives CASSFPGAALYEQYF.

The chain joins TRBV28 to TRBJ1-1, with D possibly TRBD1 on 5 matching bases. The CDR3 is made up of 13 amino acids. CDR1 MDHEN and CDR2 SYDVKM come from the germline V gene. Trimming removed 7 bases at V and 10 bases at J, with 19 bases between. DNA of the CDR3: TGTGCCAGCACAGTGGGACGGCCGCTAAGAGCTTTCTTT. It yields the protein CASTVGRPLRAFF.

This chain's CDR3 is CASIPTGAYGYTF. DNA for the CDR3: TGTGCCAGCATACCGACAGGGGCCTATGGCTACACCTTC. V gene TRBV7-2 combines with J gene TRBJ1-2, with 8 bases aligning to TRBD1. CDR1 is SGHTA, CDR2 FQGNSA, per germline. The length of the CDR3 is 13 residues. J gave up 4 bases and V 7 bases, and 5 bases lay outside the gene matches. The full variable domain, with the rest looked up from reference TRBV7-2 and TRBJ1-2, is GAGVSQSPSNKVTEKGKDVELRCDPISGHTALYWYRQSLGQGLEFLIYFQGNSAPDKSGLPSDRFSAERTGGSVSTLTIQRTQQEDSAVYLCASIPTGAYGYTFGSGTRLTVV.

The chain has TRBV2 and TRBJ2-7, with 14 positions matching TRBD2. The J segment lost 6 bases and the V segment lost 1 base, leaving 2 bases of the junction unmatched. This CDR3 contains 15 residues. The germline V gene has CDR1 SNHLY and CDR2 FYNNEI. The CDR3 DNA sequence: TGTGCCAGCAGTGAAGTGGGACTAGCGGGAGCCGAGCAGTACTTC. Translation gives CASSEVGLAGAEQYF.

The chain links TRBV4-3 to TRBJ2-1; D is undetermined. The V end was cut by 2 bases, the J end by 4 bases, with 12 bases between. In germline, CDR1 is LGHNA, CDR2 YSLEER. The CDR3 consists of 15 residues. Here the CDR3 reads CASSQWYSLYNEQFF. DNA for the CDR3: TGCGCCAGCAGCCAATGGTACAGCTTATACAATGAGCAGTTCTTC.

V is TRBV6-2 or TRBV6-3 and J is TRBJ2-7; 12 bases match TRBD1. Losses at the gene ends were 6 bases for V and 1 base for J; bases not matched to a gene: 4. The CDR3 loop spans 15 amino acids. CDR1 and CDR2 (germline): MNHEY, SVGEGT. DNA for the CDR3: TGTGCCAGCAGCAAGGGACAGGGGGCATCCTACGAGCAGTACTTC. It encodes CASSKGQGASYEQYF.

CDR3 sequence: CATSGRGYEQYF. Written as DNA, the CDR3 is TGTGCCACCTCGGGGAGGGGCTACGAGCAGTACTTC. The genes are TRBV24-1 and TRBJ2-7; TRBD2 matches 7 bases. V trimming: 9 bases; J trimming: 3 bases; junction bases outside the gene matches: 4. Per the germline V gene, CDR1 is KGHDR and CDR2 is SFDVKD. The CDR3 is 12 residues long.

The chain couples TRBV30 to TRBJ2-7, with D perhaps TRBD1 (5 bases). Trimming took off 0 bases at V and 4 bases at J, with 22 bases between the two ends. The CDR3 spans 17 residues. The germline gives CDR1 GTSNPN, CDR2 SVGIG (reference sequence). CDR3 sequence (DNA): TGTGCCTGGAGTGTAGGGCCCCCAGGGTGGGGATTTTACGAGCAGTACTTC. Amino acid sequence: CAWSVGPPGWGFYEQYF.

The V and J genes are TRBV6-5 and TRBJ1-2; D may be TRBD1 (5 bases). CDR3 length equals 14 residues. The germline V gene encodes CDR1 MNHEY and CDR2 SVGAGI. The V end lost 4 bases, the J end lost 8 bases, and 17 bases lay between the germline ends. The CDR3 loop reads CASSSPPTVRGYTF. The CDR3 DNA follows: TGTGCCAGCAGTTCCCCCCCGACAGTACGCGGCTACACCTTC.

This chain links TRBV11-3 with TRBJ1-5; perhaps TRBD1 as D (5 bases). Germline V gene lookup returns CDR1 SGHNT and CDR2 YENEEA. Trimming stripped 3 bases from V and 1 base from J, with 13 bases between. CDR3 length equals 16 residues. The CDR3 nucleotides are TGTGCCAGCAGCTTCCCTCCGACAGCGAGCAATCAGCCCCAGCATTTT. Amino acids: CASSFPPTASNQPQHF. Full variable domain (rest looked up from reference TRBV11-3 and TRBJ1-5): EAGVVQSPRYKIIEKKQPVAFWCNPISGHNTLYWYLQNLGQGPELLIRYENEEAVDDSQLPKDRFSAERLKGVDSTLKIQPAELGDSAVYLCASSFPPTASNQPQHFGDGTRLSIL.

The chain employs TRBV6-2 or TRBV6-3 and TRBJ1-5; no firm D call. Trimming took 5 bases from V and 1 from J, leaving 21 bases between them. CDR1 MNHEY and CDR2 SVGEGT come from the germline V gene. The CDR3 length is 18 residues. CDR3 region: CASSLRPGRGSSNQPQHF. The CDR3 DNA reads TGTGCCAGCAGTCTCCGTCCCGGGAGAGGATCGAGCAATCAGCCCCAGCATTTT.

The genes are TRBV20-1 and TRBJ1-1; D is unresolved. The CDR3 contains 13 residues. V dropped 3 bases and J dropped 3 bases, with 11 bases sitting between them. Germline values: CDR1 DFQATT, CDR2 SNEGSKA (reference sequence). CDR3 coding DNA: TGCAGTGCTAGTAGGCCAGATTACACTGAAGCTTTCTTT. Protein product: CSASRPDYTEAFF.

The chain has TRBV5-4 and TRBJ2-1; D possibly corresponds to TRBD2 (7 bases). V dropped 0 bases and J dropped 8 bases, with 15 bases sitting between them. The CDR3 is 15 amino acids. Germline V gene sequence: CDR1 SGHNT, CDR2 YYREEE (reference sequence). The CDR3 reads CASSLEWGGDYEQFF. Written as DNA, the CDR3 is TGTGCCAGCAGCTTGGAGTGGGGGGGCGATTATGAGCAGTTCTTC.

The chain uses TRBV5-1 and TRBJ2-7; D possibly corresponds to TRBD2 (5 bases). V was clipped by 5 bases and J by 7 bases, with 16 bases between them. Per the germline V gene, CDR1 is SGHRS and CDR2 is YFSETQ. The CDR3 has 13 amino acids. CDR3 DNA: TGCGCCAGCAGACTAGGGCCCCAGGAGGAGCAGTACTTC. Encoded protein: CASRLGPQEEQYF.

The rearrangement uses TRBV28 and TRBJ1-5; 7 bases are shared with TRBD1. This CDR3 is 14 amino acids long. The V gene end was trimmed by 3 bases and the J gene end by 5 bases; junction bases not matched to a gene: 4. Per the germline V gene, CDR1 is MDHEN and CDR2 is SYDVKM. CDR3 sequence: CASSFDREYQPQHF. The CDR3 nucleotides read TGTGCCAGCAGTTTCGACAGGGAATATCAGCCCCAGCATTTT.

This chain uses TRBV19 with TRBJ1-5; D is ambiguous. CDR3 length: 15 residues. The germline V gene encodes CDR1 LNHDA and CDR2 SQIVND (reference sequence). V was trimmed by 1 base and J by 2 bases, leaving 9 bases between them. The CDR3 protein is CASSIAFRGNQPQHF. CDR3 DNA: TGTGCCAGTAGTATAGCCTTTAGGGGCAATCAGCCCCAGCATTTT.

The chain combines TRBV5-1 with TRBJ1-2, with 9 bases lining up with TRBD1. The CDR3 contains 15 residues. Trimming at V came to 5 bases and at J to 1 base, leaving 6 bases not matched to a gene. CDR1 is SGHRS, CDR2 YFSETQ, per germline. Here the CDR3 DNA reads TGCGCCAGCAGATATACAGGGGGCGTTAACTATGGCTACACCTTC. As protein: CASRYTGGVNYGYTF.

The V gene is TRBV3-1 (or the pseudogene TRBV3-2), the J gene TRBJ2-2, with TRBD2 matching over 7 bases. This CDR3 is 17 amino acids long. V lost 4 bases, J lost 3 bases, and 11 bases stayed unmatched. CDR1 is LGHDT and CDR2 is YNNKEL in the germline V gene (reference sequence). The CDR3, as DNA: TGTGCCAGCAGCCTCCGGCGGTCTAGCGGATACACCGGGGAGCTGTTTTTT. This encodes CASSLRRSSGYTGELFF.

The chain couples TRBV20-1 to TRBJ2-7; D might be TRBD1 or TRBD2, each matching 7 bases. Germline V gene sequence: CDR1 DFQATT, CDR2 SNEGSKA (reference sequence). The CDR3 totals 13 residues. Deletions cut 3 bases from V and 6 bases from J, with 15 bases between. Written as DNA, the CDR3 is TGCAGTGCTAGTCGGCAGGGGGGGATCGAGCAGTACTTC. As protein: CSASRQGGIEQYF.

J is TRBJ1-6 and V is TRBV4-1, with 8 positions matching TRBD1. The V gene end was trimmed by 4 bases and the J gene end by 8 bases; junction bases not matched to a gene: 4. CDR1 is MGHRA, CDR2 YSYEKL, per germline. The CDR3 is made up of 14 amino acids. The CDR3 nucleotides read TGCGCCAGCAGCCCCGGACAGGGTTATTCACCCCTCCACTTT. Its translation is CASSPGQGYSPLHF.

The chain has TRBV5-1 and TRBJ1-2; perhaps TRBD1 as D (6 bases). Trimming removed 4 bases from V and 3 bases from J, with 16 bases in between. The CDR3 spans 15 residues. The germline gives CDR1 SGHRS, CDR2 YFSETQ. This chain's CDR3 is CASSPGHVRDYGYTF. For the CDR3, the DNA is TGCGCCAGCAGCCCGGGACATGTTCGAGACTATGGCTACACCTTC.

This clone was picked up a small number of times. V is TRBV21-1 and J is TRBJ1-5; whether TRBD1, the table's D call, matches the DNA was not checked. TRBV21-1 corresponds to a pseudogene. The CDR3 extends over 13 amino acids. DNA of the CDR3: TGTGCCAGCCACAGGGGGCCGGGTCAGCCCCAGCATTTT. Amino acids: CASHRGPGQPQHF.